This T cell receptor (beta chain) was obtained from a study of shared T cell receptors in the human thymus. V trimming: 3 bases; J trimming: 0 bases; junction bases outside the gene matches: 5. The CDR3 spans 17 residues. Germline assignment: CDR1 SGHNT and CDR2 YENEEA. Profiled with immunoSEQ multiplex PCR; TCRdb holds only in-frame clones, not every one. Among approximately 660,000 clones, 88% were seen once, and the ten largest hold about 0.01%. These sequences were also reported in another study, on human thymus T cells.

The material sequenced was thymocytes. The TCR was taken from a boy less than two years old with a congenital heart defect. The V call is TRBV11-3, the J call TRBJ2-1; 10 bases agree with TRBD2. The CDR3 loop is CASSLASGRSSYNEQFF. The CDR3 DNA reads as TGTGCCAGCAGCTTGGCTAGCGGGAGAAGCTCCTACAATGAGCAGTTCTTC.